The clone carrying this TCR beta chain showed up just once. The data were obtained in a study of T cell changes during pregnancy in multiple sclerosis. TCRdb keeps only in-frame clones here, not all; method: immunoSEQ multiplex PCR. There are approximately 74,000 clones in the sample; approximately 86% occur only once, and about 3.5% lies in the top ten. The sequence came from a female donor with multiple sclerosis, enrolled in a pregnancy study. The sequences come from peripheral blood, collected before pregnancy.

The CDR3 reads CASKTSRGRDYGYTF. The CDR3 DNA sequence: TGTGCCAGCAAAACCTCCAGGGGGCGCGACTATGGCTACACCTTC. V and J are TRBV27 and TRBJ1-2; the match to TRBD1 covers 8 bases. The germline V gene has CDR1 MNHEY and CDR2 SMNVEV (reference sequence). The ends lost 7 bases at V and 3 bases at J; junction bases unmatched: 10. The CDR3 covers 15 residues.